The clone carrying this TCR beta chain has ten or more counts. Its antigen is unknown. The CDR3 end falls 3 residues outside the read, so it is completed with the germline J gene. The data were taken from a study of T cell clonality in common variable immunodeficiency. Findings and caveats of the study: In common variable immunodeficiency, TCR beta chains reportedly carried fewer deletions and N-nucleotide insertions.

CDR3 length: 14 amino acids. Trimming cost V 3 bases and J 2 bases, with 10 bases left between them. CDR1 and CDR2 (germline): KGHSH, LQKENI. The protocol was immunoSEQ multiplex PCR, while the TCRdb copy is restricted to in-frame clones and leaves out a portion. Found here are around 13,000 clones, no singletons; the ten largest cover around 7%. This clonotype was obtained from a human donor with common variable immunodeficiency. The sample was peripheral blood mononuclear cells. The chain combines TRBV18 with TRBJ2-5; the D is unclear. The covered CDR3 bases are TGTGCCAGCTCACCCCTCCCCAGACAAGAGACC. Protein product: CASSPLPRQET. The full-length CDR3 reads as CASSPLPRQETQYF.